The clone carrying this TCR beta chain was seen a handful of times. Its antigen is currently unknown. V lost 3 bases, J lost 5 bases, and 6 bases stayed unmatched. Germline V CDR1 and CDR2: WNHNN, SYGVQD (reference sequence). This CDR3 is 15 amino acids long. This was the immunoSEQ version 4 assay in survey mode. This table comes from immunoSEQ multiplex PCR, and its TCRdb copy is limited to in-frame clones, with some not included. The sample includes more than 30,000 clones, 82% of them seen just once. The stimulus was an HIV-1 Gag 15-mer peptide pool, 0.85 to 1 ug/peptide/mL. CD40L-negative CD69-negative CD45RO-high memory CD4+ T cells were sorted as populations depleted of antigen-responding cells. Stimulated PBMCs had first been depleted of CD8+ T cells. Anti-CD28/CD49d costimulation, CD40-blocking antibody and enfuvirtide were given to CD8-depleted PBMCs for under 20 hours. The data were obtained in a study of persistence of HIV-infected CD4 T cells. Whole-study context: Isolated cells were CMV- and HIV-1 Gag-responding CD4+ T cells. Overall study findings and caveats: Bulk TCR data could not be restricted to HIV-1-infected CMV-responding cells.

The receptor was derived from an adult woman with HIV who was CMV-seropositive. This sequence joins TRBV10-1 and TRBJ2-1; 8 bases are a match to TRBD1. The sample here was CD4+ T cells sorted from PBMCs after 18-hour stimulation, taken from a patient who received antiretroviral therapy. DNA for the CDR3: TGCGCCAGCAGTGACCAGGGACAGGTGAACAATGAGCAGTTCTTC. Its translation is CASSDQGQVNNEQFF.